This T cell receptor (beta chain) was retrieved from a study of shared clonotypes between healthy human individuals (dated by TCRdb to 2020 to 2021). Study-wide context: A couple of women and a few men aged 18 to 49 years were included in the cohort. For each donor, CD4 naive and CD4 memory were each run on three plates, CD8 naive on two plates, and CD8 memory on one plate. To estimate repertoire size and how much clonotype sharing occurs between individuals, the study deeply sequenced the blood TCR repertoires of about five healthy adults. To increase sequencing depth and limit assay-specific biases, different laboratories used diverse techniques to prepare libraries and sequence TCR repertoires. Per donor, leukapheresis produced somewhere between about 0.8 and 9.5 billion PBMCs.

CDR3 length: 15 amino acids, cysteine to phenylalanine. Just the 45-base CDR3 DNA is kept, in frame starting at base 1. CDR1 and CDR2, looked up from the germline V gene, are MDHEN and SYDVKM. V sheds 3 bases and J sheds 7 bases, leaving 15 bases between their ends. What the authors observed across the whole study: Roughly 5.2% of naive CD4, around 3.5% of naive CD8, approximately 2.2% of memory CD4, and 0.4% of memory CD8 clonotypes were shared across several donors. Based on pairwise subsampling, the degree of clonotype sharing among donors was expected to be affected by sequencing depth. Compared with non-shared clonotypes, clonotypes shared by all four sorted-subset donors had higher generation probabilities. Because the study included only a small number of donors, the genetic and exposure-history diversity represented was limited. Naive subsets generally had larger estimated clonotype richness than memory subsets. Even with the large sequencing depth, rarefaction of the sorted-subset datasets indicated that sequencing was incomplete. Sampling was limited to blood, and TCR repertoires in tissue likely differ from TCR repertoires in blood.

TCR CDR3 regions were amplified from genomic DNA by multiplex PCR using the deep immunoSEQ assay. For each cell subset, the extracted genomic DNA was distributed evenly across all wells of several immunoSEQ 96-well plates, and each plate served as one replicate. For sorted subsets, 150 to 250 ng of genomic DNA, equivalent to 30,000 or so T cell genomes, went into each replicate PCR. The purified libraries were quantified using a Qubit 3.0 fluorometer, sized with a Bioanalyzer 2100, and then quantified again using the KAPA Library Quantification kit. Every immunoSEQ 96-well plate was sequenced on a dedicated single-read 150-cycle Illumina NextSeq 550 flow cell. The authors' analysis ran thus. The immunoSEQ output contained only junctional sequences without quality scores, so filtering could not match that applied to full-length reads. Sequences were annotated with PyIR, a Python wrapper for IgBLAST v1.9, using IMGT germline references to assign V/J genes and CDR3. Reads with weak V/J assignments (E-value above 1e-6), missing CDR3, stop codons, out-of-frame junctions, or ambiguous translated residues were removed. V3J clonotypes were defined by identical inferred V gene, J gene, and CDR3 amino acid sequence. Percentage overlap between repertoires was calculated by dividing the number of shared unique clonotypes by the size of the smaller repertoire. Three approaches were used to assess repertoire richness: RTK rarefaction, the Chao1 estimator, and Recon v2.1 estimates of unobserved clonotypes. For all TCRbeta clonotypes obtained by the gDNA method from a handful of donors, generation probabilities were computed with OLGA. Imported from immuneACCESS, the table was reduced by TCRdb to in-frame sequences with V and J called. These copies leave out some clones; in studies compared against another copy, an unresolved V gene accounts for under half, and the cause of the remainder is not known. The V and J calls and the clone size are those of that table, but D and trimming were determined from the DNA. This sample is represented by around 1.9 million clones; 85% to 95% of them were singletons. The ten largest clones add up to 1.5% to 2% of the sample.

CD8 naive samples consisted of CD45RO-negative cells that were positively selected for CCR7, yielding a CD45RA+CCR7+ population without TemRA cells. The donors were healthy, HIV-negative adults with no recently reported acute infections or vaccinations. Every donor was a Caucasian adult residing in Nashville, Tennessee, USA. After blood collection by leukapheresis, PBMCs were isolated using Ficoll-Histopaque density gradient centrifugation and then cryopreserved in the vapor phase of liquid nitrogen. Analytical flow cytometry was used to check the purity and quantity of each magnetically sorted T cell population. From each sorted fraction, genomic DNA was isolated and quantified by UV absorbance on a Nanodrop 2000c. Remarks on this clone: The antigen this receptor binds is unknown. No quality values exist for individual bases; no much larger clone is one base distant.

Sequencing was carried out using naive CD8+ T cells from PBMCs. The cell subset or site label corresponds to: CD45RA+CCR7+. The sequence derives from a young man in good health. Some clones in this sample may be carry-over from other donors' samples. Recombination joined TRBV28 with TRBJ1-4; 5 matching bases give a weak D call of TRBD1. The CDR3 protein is CASSFQGPGGEKLFF. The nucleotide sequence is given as TGTGCCAGCAGTTTCCAGGGACCAGGAGGTGAAAAACTGTTTTTT.